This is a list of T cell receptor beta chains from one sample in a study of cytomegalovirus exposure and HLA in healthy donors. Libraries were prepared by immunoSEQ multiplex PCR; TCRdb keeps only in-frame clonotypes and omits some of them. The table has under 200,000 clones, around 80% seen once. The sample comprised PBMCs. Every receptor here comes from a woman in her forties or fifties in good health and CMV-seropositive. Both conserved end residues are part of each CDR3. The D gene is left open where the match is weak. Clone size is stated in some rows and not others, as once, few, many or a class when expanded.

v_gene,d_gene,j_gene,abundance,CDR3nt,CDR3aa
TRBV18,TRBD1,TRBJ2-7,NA,TGTGCCAGCTCACCGGGACAGGGGTCCTACGAGCAGTACTTC,CASSPGQGSYEQYF
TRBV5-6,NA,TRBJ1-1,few,TGTGCCAGCAGCTTGGAGGCACGCGGTGAAGCTTTCTTT,CASSLEARGEAFF
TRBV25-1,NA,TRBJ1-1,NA,TGTGCCAGCAGCGGAAGGCGTGGGCTGAACACTGAAGCTTTCTTT,CASSGRRGLNTEAFF
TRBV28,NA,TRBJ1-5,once,TGTGCCAGCAGTACCCTGGGTAGGGGCAATCAGTCCCAGCATTTT,CASSTLGRGNQSQHF
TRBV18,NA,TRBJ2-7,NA,TGTGCCAGCTCCCCTAATGGCGGGACGGGCGTCTACGAGCAGTACTTC,CASSPNGGTGVYEQYF
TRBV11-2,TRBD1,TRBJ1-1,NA,TGTGCCAGCAGTTCCGGGACAGGGGGCTCGGATGAAGCTTTCTTT,CASSSGTGGSDEAFF
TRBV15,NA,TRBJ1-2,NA,TGTGCCACCAGCAGAAACACAGGGATGGACTATGGCTACACCTTC,CATSRNTGMDYGYTF
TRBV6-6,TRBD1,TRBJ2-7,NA,TGTGCCAGCAGATTCCCCGGGACAGGGGCCTACGAGCAGTACTTC,CASRFPGTGAYEQYF
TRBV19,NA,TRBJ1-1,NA,TGTGCCAGTAGTATTTTGGCAGGCCCCTCGGGGACTGAAGCTTTCTTT,CASSILAGPSGTEAFF
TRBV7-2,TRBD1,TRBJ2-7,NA,TGTGCCAGCAGCTTACGCCTGGCAGGGGGTATAGACGAGCAGTACTTC,CASSLRLAGGIDEQYF
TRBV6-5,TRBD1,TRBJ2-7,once,TGTGCCAGCAGTTACGGGGACAGTTTTTCCTCCTACGAGCAGTACTTC,CASSYGDSFSSYEQYF
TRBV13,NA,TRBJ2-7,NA,TGTGCCAGCAGCTTCCGGGGGTACGAGCAGTACTTC,CASSFRGYEQYF
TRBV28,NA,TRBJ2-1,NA,TGTGCCAGCAGTTTACCTGACCAGATGGGGGGGCAGTTCTTC,CASSLPDQMGGQFF
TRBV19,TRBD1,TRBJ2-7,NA,TGTGCCAGTAGTCGACAGGGGTTCTCCTACGAGCAGTACTTC,CASSRQGFSYEQYF
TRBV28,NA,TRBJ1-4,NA,TGTGCCAGCAGTTTCGGGGCCTCACCCGCGGGGGAAAAACTGTTTTTT,CASSFGASPAGEKLFF
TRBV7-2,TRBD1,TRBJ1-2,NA,TGTGCCAGCAGCGCCTGGACAGGGAATAGCTATGGCTACACCTTC,CASSAWTGNSYGYTF
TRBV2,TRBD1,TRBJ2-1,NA,TGTACCAGCAGCTCCCGGGACAGCTACAATGAGCAGTTCTTC,CTSSSRDSYNEQFF
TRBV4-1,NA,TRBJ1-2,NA,TGCGCCAGCAGCCAAGTAGGAACAGACAACTATGGCTACACCTTC,CASSQVGTDNYGYTF
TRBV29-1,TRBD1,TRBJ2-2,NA,TGCAGCGTCCAGGGGTGGACAGGGGGAGACACCGGGGAGCTGTTTTTT,CSVQGWTGGDTGELFF
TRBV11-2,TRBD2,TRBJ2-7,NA,TGTGCCAGCAGCTTAGATCTACTAGCGGGGCGTTCCTACGAGCAGTACTTC,CASSLDLLAGRSYEQYF
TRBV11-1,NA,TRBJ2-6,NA,TGTGCCAGCAGCCCCCGACAGGAAAGCTCTGGGGCCAACGTCCTGACTTTC,CASSPRQESSGANVLTF
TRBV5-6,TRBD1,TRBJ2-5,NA,TGTGCCAGCAGCTCCGGGACAGGAGAGACCCAGTACTTC,CASSSGTGETQYF
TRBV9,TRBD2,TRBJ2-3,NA,TGTGCCAGCAGCCCCATCGCTAGCGGGAGAACAGATACGCAGTATTTT,CASSPIASGRTDTQYF
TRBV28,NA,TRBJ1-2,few,TGTGCCAGCAGTTTAAAGGGGGGGGGCTACACCTTC,CASSLKGGGYTF
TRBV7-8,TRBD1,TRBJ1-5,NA,TGTGCCAGCAGCTTAGCGGACCTGAGACAGGGGTCTCTGTATAGCAATCAGCCCCAGCATTTT,CASSLADLRQGSLYSNQPQHF
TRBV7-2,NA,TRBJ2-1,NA,TGTGCCAGCAGCCCTCTCCGGGACTTAGCCGTTCCGTCTGAGCAGTTCTTC,CASSPLRDLAVPSEQFF
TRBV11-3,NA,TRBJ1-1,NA,TGTGCCAGCAGCTGGGCCCAGGCTGAGGCTTTCTTT,CASSWAQAEAFF
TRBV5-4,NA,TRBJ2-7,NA,TGTGCCAGCAGCCTTGAGGCCAATGCCTACGAGCAGTACTTC,CASSLEANAYEQYF
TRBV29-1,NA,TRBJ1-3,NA,TGCAGCGTTGAAGGGAGCTCTGGAAACACCATATATTTT,CSVEGSSGNTIYF
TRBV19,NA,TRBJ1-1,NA,TGTGCCAGCAAAAGTACACGGAACACTGAAGCTTTCTTT,CASKSTRNTEAFF
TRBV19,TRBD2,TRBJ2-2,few,TGTGCCAGTAGTAGGCCCCTAGCGGGGGGCACCGGGGAGCTGTTTTTT,CASSRPLAGGTGELFF
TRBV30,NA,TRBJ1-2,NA,TGTGCCTGGAGTCTCACTAGTAACTATGGCTACACCTTC,CAWSLTSNYGYTF
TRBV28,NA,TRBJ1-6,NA,TGTGCCAGCAGGGGGGGGATAGGGAATTCACCCCTCCACTTT,CASRGGIGNSPLHF
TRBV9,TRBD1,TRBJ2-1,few,TGTGCCAGCAGCGTACTGGGACAGATATTAATCGATGAGCAGTTCTTC,CASSVLGQILIDEQFF
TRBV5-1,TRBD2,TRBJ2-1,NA,TGCGCCAGCAGCTTGGCCTTTAGCGGGTCCTACAATGAGCAGTTCTTC,CASSLAFSGSYNEQFF
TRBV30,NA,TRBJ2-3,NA,TGTGCCTGGAGCTCATTCAACGCGAGGGAGGTTACAGATACGCAGTATTTT,CAWSSFNAREVTDTQYF
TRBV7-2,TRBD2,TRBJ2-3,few,TGTGCCAGCAGCTTCGCGGGAGGGTCTAGCACAGATACGCAGTATTTT,CASSFAGGSSTDTQYF